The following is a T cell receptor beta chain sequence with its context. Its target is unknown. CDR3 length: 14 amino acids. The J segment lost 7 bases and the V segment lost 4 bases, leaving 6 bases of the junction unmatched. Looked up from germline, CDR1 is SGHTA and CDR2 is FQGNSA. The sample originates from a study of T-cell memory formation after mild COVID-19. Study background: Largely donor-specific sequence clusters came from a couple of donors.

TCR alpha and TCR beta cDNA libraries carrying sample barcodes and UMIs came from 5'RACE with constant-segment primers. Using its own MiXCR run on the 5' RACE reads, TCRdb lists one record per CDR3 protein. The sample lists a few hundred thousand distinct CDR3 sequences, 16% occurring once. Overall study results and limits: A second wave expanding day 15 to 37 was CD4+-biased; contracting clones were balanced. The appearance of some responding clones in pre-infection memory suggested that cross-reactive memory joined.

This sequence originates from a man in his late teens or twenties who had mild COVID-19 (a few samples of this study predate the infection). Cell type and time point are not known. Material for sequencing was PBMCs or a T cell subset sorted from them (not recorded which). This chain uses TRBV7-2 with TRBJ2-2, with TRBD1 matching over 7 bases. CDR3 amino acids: CASSYASGGGELFF. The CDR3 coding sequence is TGTGCCAGCAGCTACGCATCAGGGGGCGGGGAGCTGTTTTTT.